Below, 24 T cell receptor beta chains from the same sample are listed, as sequenced in a study of blood T cell repertoires in COVID-19. Sequencing was performed with immunoSEQ multiplex PCR; in TCRdb, only in-frame clones are kept and a portion is missing. The sample lists fewer than 250,000 clones, about 88% occurring once. Sequenced material: peripheral blood. Receptors originate from a man in his forties with acute or convalescent COVID-19.

The chain combines TRBV6-5 with TRBJ2-1, with 7 bases aligning to TRBD1. The V gene end was trimmed by 6 bases and the J gene end by 2 bases; junction bases not matched to a gene: 1. The CDR3 has 13 amino acids. Germline V gives CDR1 MNHEY, CDR2 SVGAGI. Here the CDR3 DNA reads TGTGCCAGCAGGACAGGGCCCTACAATGAGCAGTTCTTC. Translating it yields CASRTGPYNEQFF.

This rearrangement joins TRBV9 to TRBJ1-1; unclear D gene. The CDR3 contains 15 residues. Trimming pared 0 bases from V and 1 base from J, leaving 10 bases between. The V gene's germline CDR1 is SGDLS and CDR2 YYNGEE. The CDR3 DNA reads TGTGCCAGCAGCGTAGAATGGACTTCGAACACTGAAGCTTTCTTT. Its protein is CASSVEWTSNTEAFF.

The chain uses TRBV16 and TRBJ1-1, with no clear D. The germline gives CDR1 KGHSY, CDR2 FQNENV. This CDR3 is 14 amino acids long. The ends were cut back, 2 bases at V and 1 base at J, with 8 bases in the middle. CDR3 residues: CASSQIVENTEAFF. CDR3 bases: TGTGCCAGCAGCCAAATAGTAGAGAACACTGAAGCTTTCTTT.

The rearrangement joins TRBV9 to TRBJ2-3, with 8 nucleotides matching TRBD1. V lost 4 bases and J lost 0; bases outside the gene matches: 19. This CDR3 contains 20 residues. Looked up from germline, CDR1 is SGDLS and CDR2 is YYNGEE. CDR3 DNA: TGTGCCAGCAGCCCAGGGACGTGGGGACAGGCCTCTTCTAGCACAGATACGCAGTATTTT. This translates into CASSPGTWGQASSSTDTQYF. Full variable domain (remainder filled in from reference TRBV9 and TRBJ2-3): DSGVTQTPKHLITATGQRVTLRCSPRSGDLSVYWYQQSLDQGLQFLIQYYNGEERAKGNILERFSAQQFPDLHSELNLSSLELGDSALYFCASSPGTWGQASSSTDTQYFGPGTRLTVL.

V gene TRBV24-1 combines with J gene TRBJ2-1, with a tentative D call TRBD1 (6 bases). Germline loops: CDR1 KGHDR, CDR2 SFDVKD. Trimming removed 4 bases at V and 8 bases at J, with 20 bases between. CDR3 length: 16 residues. The CDR3 nucleotides are TGTGCCACCAGTGACTCCGGGACACCCCACGGTGATGAGCAGTTCTTC. Encoded protein: CATSDSGTPHGDEQFF.

The chain links TRBV18 to TRBJ2-3; D is undetermined. CDR1 and CDR2 (germline): KGHSH, LQKENI. The CDR3 has 15 residues. V was trimmed by 2 bases and J by 4 bases, leaving 13 bases between them. The CDR3 here is CASSPSSHGPDTQYF. Written as DNA, the CDR3 is TGTGCCAGCTCACCAAGCAGTCATGGGCCAGATACGCAGTATTTT.

The CDR3 reads CASSLQGTGDEKLFF. The DNA for the CDR3 is TGTGCCAGCAGCTTGCAGGGTACAGGGGACGAAAAACTGTTTTTT. The chain employs TRBV7-8 and TRBJ1-4; 7 positions match TRBD1. Trimming cost V 3 bases and J 8 bases; bases outside gene matches: 9. Germline V CDR1 and CDR2: SGHVS, FQNEAQ. CDR3 length: 15 residues.

The chain joins TRBV7-2 to TRBJ1-5; TRBD1 aligns across 7 bases. This CDR3 has 15 residues. J was trimmed by 7 bases and V by 1 base; bases with no gene match: 7. Germline V lookup: CDR1 SGHTA, CDR2 FQGNSA. The DNA of the CDR3 is TGTGCCAGCAGCTTAGGGGACAGAGTTCAACAGCCCCAGCATTTT. Protein: CASSLGDRVQQPQHF.

The rearrangement joins TRBV19 to TRBJ1-4; D is undetermined. The ends were cut back, 2 bases at V and 3 bases at J, with 7 bases in the middle. Germline values: CDR1 LNHDA, CDR2 SQIVND (reference sequence). This CDR3 region has 14 residues. CDR3 DNA sequence: TGTGCCAGTAGTATAATGGGAGCTAATGAAAAACTGTTTTTT. Its translation is CASSIMGANEKLFF.

The chain couples TRBV27 to TRBJ1-2; D perhaps matches TRBD1 (6 bases). Trimming stripped 8 bases from V and 9 bases from J, with 13 bases between. The CDR3 totals 11 residues. Germline values: CDR1 MNHEY, CDR2 SMNVEV (reference sequence). Written as DNA, the CDR3 is TGTGCCAGCTTTGGGGGCTGGAGCTACACCTTC. Its protein product is CASFGGWSYTF.

The chain couples TRBV28 to TRBJ2-7; D uncertain. There are 11 residues in the CDR3. Germline CDR1 MDHEN, CDR2 SYDVKM. The ends were cut back, 7 bases at V and 0 bases at J, with 4 bases in the middle. CDR3 sequence reads: CASTGSYEQYF. As DNA, the CDR3 is TGTGCCAGCACAGGCTCCTACGAGCAGTACTTC.

The gene calls are TRBV12-3 or TRBV12-4 and TRBJ1-2; possibly TRBD1 for D (6 bases). CDR3 length: 12 residues. Deletions cut 2 bases from V and 6 bases from J, with 7 bases between. The CDR3 DNA sequence: TGTGCCAGCAGTTTAAGACAGGATGGCTACACCTTC. Its protein is CASSLRQDGYTF.

The J gene is TRBJ2-3, the V gene TRBV11-2; D is perhaps TRBD2 (5 bases). The CDR3 covers 16 residues. Trimming removed 5 bases at V and 2 bases at J, with 17 bases between. Germline CDR1 SGHAT, CDR2 FQNNGV. CDR3: CASSPTSREDTDTQYF. CDR3 in DNA: TGTGCCAGCAGCCCCACCTCCCGGGAAGACACAGATACGCAGTATTTT.

This clone was observed a single time. The CDR3 loop reads CASSGGTAYNEQFF. CDR3 coding DNA: TGTGCCAGCAGCGGGGGGACAGCGTACAATGAGCAGTTCTTC. The chain is built from TRBV9 and TRBJ2-1; 7 positions agree with TRBD1. The CDR3 runs 14 residues. With 3 bases clipped from V and 4 bases from J, the junction kept 4 bases outside the gene matches. From germline, CDR1 is SGDLS and CDR2 YYNGEE. Together with reference TRBV9 and TRBJ2-1, the CDR3 gives the full variable domain: DSGVTQTPKHLITATGQRVTLRCSPRSGDLSVYWYQQSLDQGLQFLIQYYNGEERAKGNILERFSAQQFPDLHSELNLSSLELGDSALYFCASSGGTAYNEQFFGPGTRLTVL.

CDR3 amino acids: CASKDRGRTDTQYF. The DNA for the CDR3 is TGTGCCAGCAAAGACAGGGGTCGGACAGATACGCAGTATTTT. The chain employs TRBV6-5 and TRBJ2-3; TRBD1 aligns across 8 bases. The CDR3 is made up of 14 amino acids. J lost 3 bases, V lost 7 bases, and 6 bases had no gene match. The germline V gene encodes CDR1 MNHEY and CDR2 SVGAGI.

CDR3 sequence (DNA): TGTGCCAGCAGTTCGACACCCTATGGCTACACCTTC. Translated: CASSSTPYGYTF. The chain links TRBV6-5 to TRBJ1-2; D is undetermined. Germline assignment: CDR1 MNHEY and CDR2 SVGAGI. The CDR3 contains 12 residues. V lost 4 bases and J 4 bases, leaving 7 bases between the germline ends.

J is TRBJ2-7 and V is TRBV4-1; D is possibly TRBD1 (6 bases). There are 13 residues in the CDR3. The germline V and J ends were trimmed by 1 base and 5 bases, with 9 bases remaining between them. The germline CDR1 and CDR2 sequences are MGHRA and YSYEKL. In DNA form, the CDR3 reads TGCGCCAGCAGCCAAGTGGCAGGGGACGAGCAGTACTTC. It translates to CASSQVAGDEQYF.

The chain carries TRBV19 and TRBJ1-2, with D possibly being TRBD1 (6 bases). Germline assignment: CDR1 LNHDA and CDR2 SQIVND (reference sequence). The V end was cut by 5 bases, the J end by 8 bases, with 18 bases between. There are 14 residues in the CDR3. The DNA of the CDR3 is TGTGCCAGTAGTCTACTGGGGGCGGACGTGGGCTACACCTTC. Translated, it gives CASSLLGADVGYTF.

This clone came up once. The V call is TRBV27, the J call TRBJ2-1; 11 bases fit TRBD1. From germline, CDR1 is MNHEY and CDR2 SMNVEV (reference sequence). The CDR3 loop spans 15 amino acids. Unmatched junction bases numbered 12, after V lost 5 bases and J lost 12 bases. CDR3 in DNA: TGTGCCAGCAGTCCGGAGGGACAGGGGGTTCGGGGGCAGTTCTTC. Protein product: CASSPEGQGVRGQFF.

This chain links TRBV19 with TRBJ1-1; D not resolved. CDR3 length: 14 residues. The germline CDR1 and CDR2 sequences are LNHDA and SQIVND (reference sequence). With 1 base removed from V and 5 bases from J, the gap between germline ends came to 11 bases. As DNA, the CDR3 is TGTGCCAGTAGTATAGGGGCGCCGCTAACTGAAGCTTTCTTT. Amino acids: CASSIGAPLTEAFF.

As concerns this clone: The identical CDR3 is also encoded by other nucleotide sequences in the sample. V usage is TRBV9 and J usage is TRBJ1-1, with a possible D match to TRBD1 (5 bases). Germline-derived CDR1 and CDR2 are SGDLS and YYNGEE. Between the trimmed V and J ends, which lost 2 bases and 2 bases, there was a span of 7 bases. There are 13 residues in the CDR3. The CDR3 protein is CASSVTANTEAFF. The CDR3 coding sequence is TGTGCCAGCAGCGTGACAGCTAACACTGAAGCTTTCTTT.

The rearrangement links TRBV7-9 to TRBJ1-5; 7 positions agree with TRBD1. With 0 bases clipped from V and 0 bases from J, the junction kept 11 bases outside the gene matches. The CDR3 covers 19 residues. Looked up from germline, CDR1 is SEHNR and CDR2 is FQNEAQ (reference sequence). CDR3: CASSLAGGRTGDSNQPQHF. CDR3 bases: TGTGCCAGCAGCTTAGCGGGGGGCCGAACAGGGGATAGCAATCAGCCCCAGCATTTT.

This clone was seen more than once but under ten times. The gene calls are TRBV4-1 and TRBJ1-5, with TRBD1 as a possible D gene (6 bases). Germline V CDR1 and CDR2: MGHRA, YSYEKL. The ends were cut back, 1 base at V and 4 bases at J, with 17 bases in the middle. The CDR3 is made up of 17 amino acids. The CDR3 protein is CASSQGSGALGNQPQHF. The DNA of the CDR3 is TGCGCCAGCAGCCAAGGATCAGGGGCTTTGGGTAATCAGCCCCAGCATTTT.

The chain combines TRBV14 with TRBJ1-3; 7 bases line up with TRBD1. Germline lookup yields CDR1 SGHDN and CDR2 FVKESK. This CDR3 has 18 residues. The ends lost 1 base at V and 0 bases at J; junction bases unmatched: 9. This CDR3 is CASSQGLGTAFSGNTIYF. CDR3 coding DNA: TGTGCCAGCAGCCAAGGGTTAGGGACAGCTTTCTCTGGAAACACCATATATTTT.